The 20 T cell receptor beta chains below were found in one sample sequenced in a study of OX40 agonist ivuxolimab in advanced cancers. The method was immunoSEQ multiplex PCR; TCRdb's version includes in-frame clones alone and lacks a portion of them. This sample has around 55,000 clones, with approximately 80% found just once. This sample comprised CD4+ or CD8+ T cells sorted from blood, obtained in a trial of the OX40 agonist ivuxolimab. These receptors were obtained from an adult with an advanced solid tumor such as melanoma, head and neck, liver or kidney cancer.

V gene TRBV27 combines with J gene TRBJ2-1, with TRBD2 matching 9 bases. The trim removed 7 bases at V and 7 bases at J, leaving 8 bases unmatched. CDR1 is MNHEY and CDR2 is SMNVEV in the germline V gene (reference sequence). The CDR3 loop spans 14 amino acids. The CDR3: CASIKAGGRNEQFF. For the CDR3, the DNA is TGTGCCAGCATCAAGGCGGGAGGGAGGAATGAGCAGTTCTTC.

Ten or more counts support this clone. The chain is built from TRBV7-6 and TRBJ2-6, with D hard to call. CDR1 SGHVS and CDR2 FNYEAQ come from the germline V gene. V was pared by 4 bases and J by 2 bases, with 12 bases between. This CDR3 has 16 amino acids. Written as DNA, the CDR3 is TGTGCCAGCAGCTCCGTGGGTGGGGCTGGGGCCAACGTCCTGACTTTC. Its protein product is CASSSVGGAGANVLTF.

The chain uses TRBV19 and TRBJ1-2; the match to TRBD1 covers 9 bases. With V trimmed by 5 bases and J by 13 bases, 8 bases remained unmatched. Germline CDR1 LNHDA, CDR2 SQIVND (reference sequence). The CDR3 contains 12 residues. In DNA, the CDR3 is TGTGCCAGTAGTGCCCGGACAGGGGTTATCACCTTC. Protein product: CASSARTGVITF.

V is TRBV5-1 and J is TRBJ2-7, with 8 bases aligning to TRBD2. Trimming cost V 1 base and J 5 bases; bases outside gene matches: 2. This CDR3 contains 13 residues. Germline lookup yields CDR1 SGHRS and CDR2 YFSETQ. Here the CDR3 reads CASSLWTSNEQYF. For the CDR3, the DNA is TGCGCCAGCAGCTTGTGGACTAGCAACGAGCAGTACTTC.

This clone was counted only a few times. J is TRBJ2-7 and V is TRBV10-1, with TRBD2 as a possible D gene (6 bases). CDR1 is WNHNN and CDR2 is SYGVQD in the germline V gene (reference sequence). V lost 3 bases to trimming and J lost 0 bases, with 9 bases between them. The CDR3 has 14 residues. CDR3 loop: CASSEHGSSYEQYF. CDR3 nucleotide sequence: TGCGCCAGCAGTGAACACGGGAGCTCCTACGAGCAGTACTTC.

The rearrangement links TRBV5-1 to TRBJ2-7, with 8 bases matching TRBD1. The V gene's germline CDR1 is SGHRS and CDR2 YFSETQ. After removal of 3 bases from V and 5 bases from J, the junction contained 13 bases not matched to a gene. This CDR3 has 16 amino acids. The DNA of the CDR3 is TGCGCCAGCAGCTGGACAGGGACGAGTGGAGGTAACGAGCAGTACTTC. Protein: CASSWTGTSGGNEQYF.

The CDR3 reads CASGDTGGQPQHF. The CDR3 nucleotides are TGTGCCAGCGGAGATACAGGGGGTCAGCCCCAGCATTTT. This rearrangement joins TRBV7-9 to TRBJ1-5; TRBD1 aligns across 8 bases. V dropped 8 bases and J dropped 6; count of bases not matched to a gene: 6. This CDR3 has 13 residues. Looked up from germline, CDR1 is SEHNR and CDR2 is FQNEAQ (reference sequence).

This clone is medium-sized. The chain carries TRBV6-4 and TRBJ1-2; D is perhaps TRBD1 (6 bases). Germline values: CDR1 MRHNA, CDR2 SNTAGT. Trimming removed 2 bases at V and 8 bases at J, with 12 bases between. The CDR3 is 13 amino acids. CDR3 DNA: TGTGCCAGCAGTGACACCCGGGGGCTCGGCTACACCTTC. This sequence encodes CASSDTRGLGYTF.

This chain joins TRBV6-5 and TRBJ1-1; D is uncertain. The CDR3 sequence is 12 residues long. Germline assignment: CDR1 MNHEY and CDR2 SVGAGI. V shed 4 bases and J shed 5 bases, with 8 bases lying between them. The CDR3 DNA reads TGTGCCAGCAGTTTCCTCAGGACTGAAGCTTTCTTT. This codes for CASSFLRTEAFF.

The rearrangement joins TRBV27 to TRBJ1-1; possibly TRBD1 for D (5 bases). Germline V CDR1 and CDR2: MNHEY, SMNVEV (reference sequence). Trimming took 6 bases from V and 5 from J, leaving 19 bases between them. The CDR3 extends over 15 amino acids. This CDR3 reads CASRGTPRGKTEAFF. The CDR3 nucleotides are TGTGCCAGCAGAGGGACTCCCCGAGGGAAGACTGAAGCTTTCTTT.

This chain joins TRBV9 and TRBJ2-4; 8 nucleotides match TRBD2. This CDR3 is built from 15 residues. In germline, CDR1 is SGDLS, CDR2 YYNGEE. V lost 3 bases, J lost 7 bases, and 9 bases stayed unmatched. The CDR3 nucleotides read TGTGCCAGCAGCGAGCGGGGGTCCCAGCCCAACATTCAGTACTTC. As protein: CASSERGSQPNIQYF.

The V and J genes are TRBV27 and TRBJ2-1; 7 bases fit TRBD1. This CDR3 contains 16 residues. Looked up from germline, CDR1 is MNHEY and CDR2 is SMNVEV (reference sequence). V shed 4 bases and J 0 bases; nucleotides not matched to a gene: 6. The chain's CDR3 is CASSSPGDSSYNEQFF. The CDR3 bases are TGTGCCAGCAGTTCCCCCGGGGACAGCTCCTACAATGAGCAGTTCTTC.

The V call is TRBV7-9, the J call TRBJ2-7, with D tentatively TRBD2 (5 bases). The J call may not be correct, given that the DNA end is closer to TRBJ2-5. The CDR3 covers 13 residues. Germline V gene lookup returns CDR1 SEHNR and CDR2 FQNEAQ (reference sequence). CDR3 sequence reads: CASKSSEEWTQYF. CDR3 DNA sequence: TGTGCCAGCAAGAGCTCGGAGGAATGGACCCAGTACTTC.

The genes are TRBV6-1 and TRBJ2-1; TRBD1 or TRBD2 may be the D gene (5 bases each). The CDR3 contains 14 residues. Between the trimmed V and J ends, which lost 2 bases and 6 bases, there was a span of 11 bases. From germline, CDR1 is MNHNS and CDR2 SASEGT. CDR3 nucleotide sequence: TGTGCCAGCAGTGAACGAGAGAGGGGCAATGAGCAGTTCTTC. Translation gives CASSERERGNEQFF.

The chain couples TRBV10-2 to TRBJ1-3; no clear D gene. V was pared by 10 bases and J by 1 base, with 8 bases between. The CDR3 covers 12 residues. The germline gives CDR1 WSHSY, CDR2 SAAADI. CDR3 DNA: TGCGCCACCGGAGGGTCTGGAAACACCATATATTTT. It is translated as CATGGSGNTIYF.

The rearrangement links TRBV6-1 to TRBJ2-7; tentative D call: TRBD2 (6 bases). The V gene lost 8 bases and the J gene lost 2 bases, with 7 bases spanning the gap. Germline-derived CDR1 and CDR2 are MNHNS and SASEGT. The CDR3 totals 11 residues. The CDR3 loop is CASGGAYEQYF. Written as DNA, the CDR3 is TGTGCCAGCGGCGGGGCCTACGAGCAGTACTTC.

This sequence joins TRBV10-3 and TRBJ1-2, with 8 bases identical to TRBD1. The germline gives CDR1 ENHRY, CDR2 SYGVKD. The CDR3 extends over 13 amino acids. The junction had 8 bases not matched to a gene; V was cut back by 6 bases and J by 8 bases. The CDR3 loop is CAISADRDVGYTF. The DNA of the CDR3 is TGTGCCATCAGCGCGGACAGGGACGTAGGCTACACCTTC.

The chain has TRBV9 and TRBJ1-2, with D hard to call. CDR1 is SGDLS and CDR2 is YYNGEE in the germline V gene. The CDR3 length is 11 residues. Trimming stripped 3 bases from V and 2 bases from J, with 2 bases between. CDR3 loop: CASSDNYGYTF. The CDR3 nucleotides are TGTGCCAGCAGCGACAACTATGGCTACACCTTC.

The genes are TRBV6-5 and TRBJ2-7; D not certain. Germline CDR1 is MNHEY and CDR2 is SVGAGI. Trimming pared 0 bases from V and 1 base from J, leaving 7 bases between. CDR3 length: 14 residues. CDR3 DNA sequence: TGTGCCAGCAGTTACTCGCGTAATTCCTACGAGCAGTACTTC. As protein: CASSYSRNSYEQYF.

This chain uses TRBV6-1 with TRBJ2-5; D might be TRBD1 (6 bases). The V end lost 3 bases, the J end lost 1 base, and 12 bases lay between the germline ends. Per the germline V gene, CDR1 is MNHNS and CDR2 is SASEGT. The CDR3 is 15 amino acids. CDR3 nucleotide sequence: TGTGCCAGCAGTGAGATACAGGGAAGCCAAGAGACCCAGTACTTC. Protein: CASSEIQGSQETQYF.